This passage covers 6 T cell receptor beta chains from one sample sequenced in a study of blood T cells in healthy people across ages. A second roughly 7 to 11 cycle PCR used barcoded and J-beta primers. TCRdb reprocessed the 5' RACE reads with MiXCR, giving one entry per CDR3 protein. The sample includes some 1.5 million distinct CDR3 sequences, roughly 28% of them seen just once. The sequencing sample was made of blood. The receptors shown here come from a woman in her twenties or thirties in good health.

This clonotype was counted a few times. V usage is TRBV20-1 and J usage is TRBJ2-3; no firm D call. V was shortened by 5 bases and J by 1 base, with 13 bases between the two germline ends. The CDR3 has 14 amino acids. Germline CDR1 is DFQATT and CDR2 is SNEGSKA (reference sequence). The CDR3: CSALGDLGTDTQYF. For the CDR3, the DNA is TGCAGTGCTCTTGGAGATTTGGGCACAGATACGCAGTATTTT.

The chain links TRBV18 to TRBJ2-7, with 9 bases matching TRBD2. Trimming cost V 0 bases and J 5 bases; bases outside gene matches: 11. The CDR3 length is 17 residues. Germline CDR1 is KGHSH and CDR2 is LQKENI. In DNA form, the CDR3 reads TGTGCCAGCTCACCACCGCGGGGTAGCGGGAGCTCGCACGAGCAGTACTTC. This encodes CASSPPRGSGSSHEQYF. The full variable domain, rest sourced from reference TRBV18 and TRBJ2-7, is NAGVMQNPRHLVRRRGQEARLRCSPMKGHSHVYWYRQLPEEGLKFMVYLQKENIIDESGMPKERFSAEFPKEGPSILRIQQVVRGDSAAYFCASSPPRGSGSSHEQYFGPGTRLTVT.

Concerning this clonotype itself: A much larger clone differs from this one at a single base, so this may be a read error. The V gene is TRBV15, the J gene TRBJ2-1; 7 bases are a match to TRBD2. With V trimmed by 1 base and J by 13 bases, 10 bases remained unmatched. CDR1 is LNHNV and CDR2 is YYDKDF in the germline V gene (reference sequence). The CDR3 spans 14 residues. The CDR3 loop is CATSRGLSGKTQFF. CDR3 nucleotides: TGTGCCACCAGCAGAGGACTAAGCGGGAAGACCCAGTTCTTC.

This clonotype came up a few times. CDR3 nucleotides: TGTGCCTGGAATGTAGGGGGCTTCGATGGCTACACCTTC. As protein: CAWNVGGFDGYTF. The chain links TRBV30 to TRBJ1-2; 7 bases fit TRBD1. This CDR3 is 13 amino acids long. With V trimmed by 4 bases and J by 6 bases, 8 bases remained unmatched. Germline CDR1 and CDR2: GTSNPN and SVGIG (reference sequence).

The J gene is TRBJ1-1, the V gene TRBV5-1, with a possible D match to TRBD1 (5 bases). The CDR3 is 11 amino acids. CDR1 is SGHRS and CDR2 is YFSETQ in the germline V gene. V lost 6 bases and J 6 bases, leaving 9 bases between the germline ends. CDR3 sequence: CASIKGSEAFF. In nucleotides, the CDR3 is TGCGCCAGCATCAAGGGGTCTGAAGCTTTCTTT.

The chain carries TRBV12-3 or TRBV12-4 and TRBJ2-7; D is unclear. The CDR3 is 14 amino acids. Trimming removed 3 bases at V and 3 bases at J, with 12 bases between. CDR3 residues: CASSLSDIYYEQYF. The CDR3 bases are TGTGCCAGCAGTTTGAGTGACATTTACTACGAGCAGTACTTC.